The source of this TCR beta chain is a study of T cell clones after liver transplantation. Study-wide context: In this trial, immunosuppression withdrawal was attempted within 2 years of liver transplant.

Some clones are missing from TCRdb's copy, which holds only in-frame ones; the method was immunoSEQ multiplex PCR. The sample lists tens of thousands of clones; under 85% were seen once. V gave up 4 bases and J gave up 1 base, with 10 bases separating them. This CDR3 has 14 amino acids. CDR1 MGHRA and CDR2 YSYEKL come from the germline V gene. The input for sequencing was CD4+ T cells from blood, taken at the 22-month timepoint. The chain joins TRBV4-1 to TRBJ1-1; D perhaps matches TRBD1 (6 bases). This TCR was sampled from a human patient who received a liver transplant. Some T cells may originate from the graft donor. The CDR3 bases are TGCGCCAGCAGCCTAGCGGGACAGAACACTGAAGCTTTCTTT. Its protein product is CASSLAGQNTEAFF.